A selection of T cell receptor beta chains follows, all from one sample in a study of CD4 T cells in relation to SARS-CoV-2 and coronaviruses. TCRdb keeps only in-frame clones here, not all; method: immunoSEQ multiplex PCR. The sample contains more than 55,000 clones, roughly 89% of which appear only once. The sample consisted of memory CD4+ T cells from PBMCs. The receptors derive from a human donor in good health. Both conserved end residues are part of each CDR3.

>TRBV6-5|TRBJ1-4
CASSSGQVTSNEKLFF
>TRBV29-1|TRBJ2-2
CSVELLGELFF
>TRBV12-5|TRBJ2-1
CEREGRNEQFF
>TRBV19|TRBJ1-5
CASSIDSGNQPQHF
>TRBV5-1|TRBJ2-3
CASSWALAETQYF
>TRBV6-1|TRBJ2-3
CASSDRTGSTDTQYF
>TRBV5-1|TRBJ1-4
CASRPGPSNEKLFF
>TRBV27|TRBJ2-5
CASSARGRAPQETQYF
>TRBV28|TRBJ2-7
CASSIPGTGRGEQYF
>TRBV4-2|TRBJ1-1
CASSQGGGQGGINAFF
>TRBV19|TRBJ2-1
CASSIVGRYNEQFF
>TRBV24-1|TRBJ2-1
CATRGPASYNEQFF
>TRBV20-1|TRBJ2-5
CSARYQETQYF
>TRBV28|TRBJ1-1
CASRRGTNTEAFF
>TRBV7-3|TRBJ1-1
CASREGGVEGTEAFF
>TRBV4-1|TRBJ2-6
CASSRDSIGSGANVLTF
>TRBV6-5|TRBJ1-4
CASSRTGSLHEKLFF
>TRBV5-1|TRBJ1-4
CASSLESSYNEKLFF
>TRBV6-5|TRBJ1-4
CASNRGRGEKLFF
>TRBV24-1|TRBJ2-3
CATSDRDRTSDTQYF
>TRBV19|TRBJ1-5
CASSGGGRNQPQHF
>TRBV12-3/TRBV12-4|TRBJ2-7
CASTGSREQYF
>TRBV18|TRBJ2-7
CASSITGPPYEQYF
>TRBV11-2|TRBJ2-7
CASSLGPPGQAYEQYF
>TRBV3-1/TRBV3-2|TRBJ2-6
CASSLQGAGANVLTF
>TRBV7-3|TRBJ1-1
CASSLQGNTEAFF
>TRBV28|TRBJ1-2
CASSLGVYGYTF
>TRBV30|TRBJ2-3
CAWSVTGGTDTQYF
>TRBV3-1/TRBV3-2|TRBJ2-7
CASSPGTSGSYEQYF
>TRBV13|TRBJ2-7
CASSKGTSGFKSSYEQYF
>TRBV5-1|TRBJ2-7
CASSGGSTYEQYF
>TRBV19|TRBJ2-1
CAASQGLAGSQQFF
>TRBV2|TRBJ1-6
CASSEEGVSPLHF
>TRBV30|TRBJ2-7
CAWSPQTNEQYF
>TRBV21-1|TRBJ2-1
CASSPKRGGAGSYNEQFF
>TRBV6-6|TRBJ2-7
CASSPAGREAYEQYF